This note documents a single T cell receptor beta chain sequence. The data derive from a study of blood T cell repertoires in COVID-19. Background on the study: Acute-phase and convalescent COVID-19 samples originated in the United States, Italy and Spain. From T cells, B-cell-depleted T cells, or PBMCs came the material, which was cDNA or gDNA.

Original handling: Nucleated cell number was recorded as an estimate derived from reference gene primer amplification. Using immunoSEQ multiplex PCR, the repertoire was profiled, and TCRdb retains in-frame clones only, with some absent. V and J calls plus clone size are reproduced from that table; the DNA served to infer D and trimming. Of 120,000 or so clones detected, 85% appear once; the ten largest clones hold approximately 6.6%. This TCR was sampled from a man older than 75 with active or convalescent COVID-19. The source material was peripheral blood.

The CDR3 sequence is CASSSNARAQGAEQYF. DNA for the CDR3: TGTGCCAGCAGTTCCAACGCTCGGGCACAGGGGGCCGAGCAGTACTTC. This chain connects TRBV28 to TRBJ2-7; 9 bases fit TRBD1. J was trimmed by 6 bases and V by 4 bases; bases with no gene match: 13. The length of the CDR3 is 16 residues. Per germline, CDR1 MDHEN and CDR2 SYDVKM.